This is a list of T cell receptor beta chains from one sample in a study of blood T cell repertoires in COVID-19. The table came from immunoSEQ multiplex PCR; TCRdb's copy has only in-frame clones and leaves some out. The table includes some 70,000 clones, 80% to 90% detected once. The sequenced sample was peripheral blood. These receptor sequences come from a woman aged 55 to 70 with acute or convalescent COVID-19. CDR3s include the opening cysteine and the closing phenylalanine or tryptophan. Each record gives: clone size, D gene, J gene, V gene, CDR3 protein, CDR3 DNA. D genes are given only for firm matches. Size values are once, few and many counts, or a class for expanded clones, and some rows have none.

>-|-|TRBJ1-1|TRBV25-1
CASTLGVNTEAFF
TGTGCCAGCACCCTAGGAGTGAACACTGAAGCTTTCTTT
>-|TRBD1|TRBJ1-1|TRBV11-2
CASSLAPRGRGVEAFF
TGTGCCAGCAGCTTAGCCCCCAGGGGGCGAGGGGTTGAAGCTTTCTTT
>-|-|TRBJ1-6|TRBV27
CASSPRQDSPLHF
TGTGCCAGCAGTCCACGACAGGATTCACCCCTCCACTTT
>-|TRBD2|TRBJ2-7|TRBV10-2
CASSVGLAIYEQYF
TGCGCCAGCAGTGTGGGACTAGCAATCTACGAGCAGTACTTC
>-|-|TRBJ1-5|TRBV18
CASSPSQGNQPQHF
TGTGCCAGCTCACCATCGCAGGGCAATCAGCCCCAGCATTTT
>-|-|TRBJ2-7|TRBV12-3/TRBV12-4
CASSNPNSYEQYF
TGTGCCAGCAGCAATCCAAACTCCTACGAGCAGTACTTC
>-|TRBD1|TRBJ1-4|TRBV4-2
CASSPMQGGVHEKLFF
TGTGCCAGCAGCCCAATGCAGGGGGGCGTTCACGAAAAACTGTTTTTT
>-|-|TRBJ1-2|TRBV5-1
CASSSRGGYGYTF
TGCGCCAGCAGCTCGAGGGGGGGCTATGGCTACACCTTC
>-|TRBD1|TRBJ1-1|TRBV30
CAWTRVGQLMNTEAFF
TGTGCCTGGACCCGAGTGGGACAGCTTATGAACACTGAAGCTTTCTTT
>-|TRBD1|TRBJ1-5|TRBV19
CASISGTGGNQPQHF
TGTGCCAGTATTTCTGGGACAGGGGGCAATCAGCCCCAGCATTTT
>few|-|TRBJ1-6|TRBV14
CASSPGSGLYNSPLHF
TGTGCCAGCAGCCCCGGTAGCGGGCTCTATAATTCACCCCTCCACTTT
>-|-|TRBJ1-2|TRBV6-6
CASSQQGPNQGGYTF
TGTGCCAGCAGTCAACAGGGACCAAACCAAGGTGGCTACACCTTC
>-|TRBD1|TRBJ2-1|TRBV10-1
CASSEGGGSGGSEQFF
TGCGCCAGCAGTGAAGGCGGTGGGTCAGGGGGCAGTGAGCAGTTCTTC
>-|TRBD1|TRBJ1-2|TRBV18
CASSPRQGDVYGYTF
TGTGCCAGCTCACCACGACAGGGGGATGTCTATGGCTACACCTTC
>-|-|TRBJ1-1|TRBV25-1
CASSEDRALMNTEAFF
TGTGCCAGCAGTGAGGACAGAGCTTTGATGAACACTGAAGCTTTCTTT
>-|TRBD1|TRBJ1-1|TRBV28
CASSPYRGSEAFF
TGTGCCAGCAGTCCTTACAGGGGGTCAGAAGCTTTCTTT
>-|TRBD2|TRBJ2-3|TRBV5-1
CASSPPFRASGADTQYF
TGCGCCAGCAGCCCGCCGTTTCGAGCTAGCGGGGCAGATACGCAGTATTTT
>-|TRBD2|TRBJ2-1|TRBV4-1
CASSQLQSSGGTYNEQFF
TGCGCCAGCAGCCAACTGCAATCTAGCGGGGGCACCTACAATGAGCAGTTCTTC
>-|TRBD1|TRBJ1-2|TRBV7-9
CASSAAGGAGYTF
TGTGCCAGCAGCGCTGCAGGGGGCGCCGGCTACACCTTC
>-|-|TRBJ2-7|TRBV12-3/TRBV12-4
CASRRRSYEQYF
TGTGCCAGCAGGAGGCGCTCCTACGAGCAGTACTTC
>-|TRBD1|TRBJ2-2|TRBV7-9
CASPLQISGTGKSAGELFF
TGTGCCAGCCCCCTTCAAATCTCGGGGACAGGGAAGTCCGCCGGGGAGCTGTTTTTT
>-|-|TRBJ1-1|TRBV28
CASSTTGLEAFF
TGTGCCAGCAGTACGACAGGACTTGAAGCTTTCTTT
>once|-|TRBJ1-2|TRBV30
CAWSIPGIHGYTF
TGTGCCTGGAGTATACCAGGGATCCATGGCTACACCTTC
>-|-|TRBJ1-1|TRBV19
CASSAMSLDTEAFF
TGTGCCAGTAGTGCAATGAGTTTAGACACTGAAGCTTTCTTT
>-|-|TRBJ1-1|TRBV10-3
CAISEGDLNTEAFF
TGTGCCATCAGTGAAGGGGATCTGAACACTGAAGCTTTCTTT
>-|-|TRBJ2-5|TRBV5-4
CASSLGQIQETQYF
TGTGCCAGCAGCTTGGGACAGATCCAAGAGACCCAGTACTTC
>-|TRBD2|TRBJ2-2|TRBV7-3
CASSGSGGGTGELFF
TGTGCCAGCAGCGGTAGCGGGGGCGGGACCGGGGAGCTGTTTTTT
>-|-|TRBJ2-3|TRBV5-4
CASSLVGGSTYTQYF
TGTGCCAGCAGCTTGGTTGGGGGGAGCACGTATACGCAGTATTTT
>once|TRBD1|TRBJ1-2|TRBV2
CASSRDSQTTAYGYTF
TGTGCCAGCAGCCGGGACAGCCAGACTACAGCCTATGGCTACACCTTC
>-|-|TRBJ1-3|TRBV10-3
CAISENEYPSSGNTIYF
TGTGCCATCAGCGAGAATGAATATCCCAGCTCTGGAAACACCATATATTTT
>-|TRBD1|TRBJ1-3|TRBV7-6
CASSHRQGLGNTIYF
TGTGCCAGCAGCCACCGACAGGGGCTCGGAAACACCATATATTTT
>-|TRBD1|TRBJ2-1|TRBV28
CASSIRQGRYNEQFF
TGTGCCAGCAGCATACGACAGGGTAGATACAATGAGCAGTTCTTC
>-|TRBD2|TRBJ2-5|TRBV19
CASSIGGSILQETQYF
TGTGCCAGTAGTATCGGGGGGTCTATCCTCCAAGAGACCCAGTACTTC
>-|TRBD1|TRBJ2-3|TRBV11-2
CASSRRQGALTDTQYF
TGTGCCAGCAGCCGCCGACAGGGGGCTCTTACAGATACGCAGTATTTT
>-|TRBD1|TRBJ1-2|TRBV28
CASSQPPGQPGSYTF
TGTGCCAGCAGTCAGCCCCCGGGACAGCCCGGATCCTACACCTTC
>-|TRBD1|TRBJ1-4|TRBV7-2
CASTEGQLFRGEKLFF
TGTGCCAGCACCGAGGGACAGCTATTTCGGGGGGAAAAACTGTTTTTT
>-|TRBD2|TRBJ2-4|TRBV11-2
CASSPYRAAAGAPTNIQYF
TGTGCCAGCAGCCCCTACCGCGCTGCGGCGGGAGCGCCCACAAACATTCAGTACTTC
>once|TRBD2|TRBJ2-3|TRBV4-1
CASSQDFPSGRTDTQYF
TGCGCCAGCAGCCAAGATTTCCCTAGCGGGCGCACAGATACGCAGTATTTT
>-|-|TRBJ2-6|TRBV15
CATSRPGESGANVLTF
TGTGCCACCAGCAGACCAGGGGAATCCGGGGCCAACGTCCTGACTTTC
>-|TRBD2|TRBJ2-7|TRBV28
CASISQRLAGSYEQYF
TGTGCCAGCATCTCACAACGACTAGCGGGTTCCTACGAGCAGTACTTC
>-|-|TRBJ1-3|TRBV3-1/TRBV3-2
CASRQNSGNTIYF
TGTGCCAGCCGACAGAACTCTGGAAACACCATATATTTT
>-|-|TRBJ1-1|TRBV2
CASSAEAGFLYTEAFF
TGTGCCAGCAGTGCGGAGGCGGGATTTCTCTACACTGAAGCTTTCTTT
>-|-|TRBJ2-7|TRBV11-2
CASSSGLHEQYF
TGTGCCAGCAGCTCGGGACTCCACGAGCAGTACTTC
>-|-|TRBJ1-2|TRBV28
CASSLPVGVNYGYTF
TGTGCCAGCAGTCTCCCGGTCGGAGTTAACTATGGCTACACCTTC
>-|TRBD1|TRBJ1-2|TRBV11-2
CASSRTGTVNYGYTF
TGTGCCAGCAGCCGCACCGGGACAGTAAACTATGGCTACACCTTC
>-|-|TRBJ1-2|TRBV5-5
CASSPGGQNYGYTF
TGTGCCAGCAGCCCCGGCGGACAGAACTATGGCTACACCTTC
>few|TRBD2|TRBJ2-5|TRBV29-1
CSVEVDSGDPQYF
TGCAGCGTTGAAGTAGATAGCGGGGATCCCCAGTACTTC
>-|TRBD2|TRBJ2-1|TRBV3-1/TRBV3-2
CASSQITSGRLSSYNEQFF
TGTGCCAGCAGCCAAATAACTAGCGGACGTCTAAGCTCCTACAATGAGCAGTTCTTC
>-|-|TRBJ2-7|TRBV5-1
CASSLASQANEQYF
TGCGCCAGCAGCTTGGCCTCACAGGCCAACGAGCAGTACTTC
>-|-|TRBJ2-3|TRBV28
CASSSSGSADTQYF
TGTGCCAGCAGTTCCTCCGGGAGCGCAGATACGCAGTATTTT
>-|-|TRBJ1-2|TRBV27
CASRKSGGYGYTF
TGTGCCAGCAGGAAGTCCGGAGGGTATGGCTACACCTTC
>few|-|TRBJ1-2|TRBV5-4
CASSLRAGSEGYTF
TGTGCCAGCAGCTTGAGGGCGGGGAGTGAAGGCTACACCTTC
>-|TRBD1|TRBJ1-1|TRBV4-2
CASSRSDSGTANTEAFF
TGTGCCAGCAGCCGGTCCGACTCCGGGACAGCAAACACTGAAGCTTTCTTT
>few|-|TRBJ2-7|TRBV28
CASSFNTLEQYF
TGTGCCAGCAGTTTCAATACTCTCGAGCAGTACTTC